Each of the 12 T cell receptor beta chains below was sequenced from the same sample in a study of breast tumors, draining lymph nodes, adjacent tissues. TCRdb re-called the multiplex PCR reads with MiXCR, one entry per CDR3 protein. Of some 140,000 distinct CDR3 sequences in the sample, 21% are singletons; the top ten hold 2% to 2.5%. The lymph nodes were axillary draining lymph nodes from breast cancer patients. Sequenced: axillary lymph node tissue. These receptors originate from a female donor with breast cancer. Some clones in this sample may be carry-over from other donors' samples.

With respect to this clonotype: Since a much larger clone is just one base distant, this may be a read error. V gene TRBV29-1 combines with J gene TRBJ2-1; 13 bases fit TRBD2. The length of the CDR3 is 16 residues. V shed 2 bases, J shed 8 bases, and the junction held 9 bases outside the gene matches. Germline V gene lookup returns CDR1 SQVTM and CDR2 ANQGSEA. The CDR3, as DNA: TGCAGCGTTGAAAATTTGGGACTAGCGGGACGGGATGAGCAGTTCTTC. Protein sequence: CSVENLGLAGRDEQFF.

This clonotype was seen at least ten times. The rearrangement joins TRBV7-3 to TRBJ2-7; 7 bases agree with TRBD1. The V and J ends lost 2 bases and 2 bases, in that order; junction bases with no gene match: 15. Germline V gene lookup returns CDR1 SGHTA and CDR2 FQGTGA. The CDR3 totals 18 residues. The CDR3 DNA reads TGTGCCAGCAGCTTACGGGACAGCTTCACCTTATTTACCTACGAGCAGTACTTC. It codes for CASSLRDSFTLFTYEQYF. The full variable domain, rest sourced from reference TRBV7-3 and TRBJ2-7, is GAGVSQTPSNKVTEKGKYVELRCDPISGHTALYWYRQSLGQGPEFLIYFQGTGAADDSGLPNDRFFAVRPEGSVSTLKIQRTERGDSAVYLCASSLRDSFTLFTYEQYFGPGTRLTVT.

About this clonotype: This may arise from a read error, as a much more abundant clone is one base away. The chain has TRBV7-9 and TRBJ2-1; D unresolved. CDR3 length: 12 residues. Germline V lookup: CDR1 SEHNR, CDR2 FQNEAQ (reference sequence). V was shortened by 4 bases and J by 8 bases, with 9 bases between the two germline ends. The DNA of the CDR3 is TGTGCCAGCAGCTCTACAGCTTATGAGCAGTTCTTC. It codes for CASSSTAYEQFF.

This clonotype has ten or more counts. The chain is built from TRBV20-1 and TRBJ2-5; 12 nucleotides line up with TRBD2. The germline gives CDR1 DFQATT, CDR2 SNEGSKA (reference sequence). Germline trimming cut 3 bases from V and 4 bases from J; bases unmatched to any gene: 6. This CDR3 is built from 15 residues. In DNA form, the CDR3 reads TGCAGTGCTAGGCCCCCTAGCGGGAGGGGAGAGACCCAGTACTTC. Protein: CSARPPSGRGETQYF.

This clonotype was detected ten times or more. The chain carries TRBV19 and TRBJ2-3; D not resolved. The ends were cut back, 5 bases at V and 1 base at J, with 10 bases in the middle. The CDR3 covers 14 residues. Looked up from germline, CDR1 is LNHDA and CDR2 is SQIVND (reference sequence). CDR3 nucleotide sequence: TGTGCCAGTAGTCGGCTAGATGGCACAGATACGCAGTATTTT. Protein: CASSRLDGTDTQYF. The variable domain in full, completed from reference TRBV19 and TRBJ2-3, reads DGGITQSPKYLFRKEGQNVTLSCEQNLNHDAMYWYRQDPGQGLRLIYYSQIVNDFQKGDIAEGYSVSREKKESFPLTVTSAQKNPTAFYLCASSRLDGTDTQYFGPGTRLTVL.

This clonotype was seen repeatedly, ten times or more. V and J are TRBV4-1 and TRBJ2-1, with 8 bases identical to TRBD2. Germline V CDR1 and CDR2: MGHRA, YSYEKL. The V segment lost 3 bases and the J segment 9 bases; nucleotides outside the gene matches: 7. The CDR3 sequence is 14 residues long. The CDR3 DNA reads as TGCGCCAGCAGCCAGCTCAACGGGGGGGCTGAGCAGTTCTTC. This gives the protein CASSQLNGGAEQFF.

This clonotype came up many times. This CDR3 reads CSASGLGGANVLTF. For the CDR3, the DNA is TGCAGTGCTAGTGGGCTCGGTGGGGCCAACGTCCTGACTTTC. The rearrangement uses TRBV20-1 and TRBJ2-6, with D uncertain. Germline V gives CDR1 DFQATT, CDR2 SNEGSKA (reference sequence). This CDR3 is 14 amino acids long. V was pared by 3 bases and J by 3 bases, with 9 bases between.

This clonotype was observed many times. V is TRBV7-9 and J is TRBJ1-5; D possibly corresponds to TRBD1 (5 bases). The V gene's germline CDR1 is SEHNR and CDR2 FQNEAQ (reference sequence). V was trimmed by 4 bases and J by 5 bases, leaving 15 bases between them. The CDR3 consists of 15 residues. The CDR3 sequence: CASSSYQGLDQPQHF. DNA of the CDR3: TGTGCCAGCAGCTCATACCAGGGTTTAGATCAGCCCCAGCATTTT.

This clonotype was counted many times. V gene TRBV5-8 combines with J gene TRBJ2-7, with D possibly being TRBD1 (5 bases). The CDR3 is 14 amino acids. Germline values: CDR1 SGHTS, CDR2 YDEGEE. The V and J ends lost 0 bases and 5 bases respectively, with 12 bases between them. The CDR3 DNA follows: TGTGCCAGCAGCTTGGGTGCAGGGCGGAACGAGCAGTACTTC. Translation: CASSLGAGRNEQYF.

This clonotype was seen repeatedly, ten times or more. This chain joins TRBV6-5 and TRBJ1-2; 9 bases line up with TRBD1. Germline V gives CDR1 MNHEY, CDR2 SVGAGI. The junction had 5 bases not matched to a gene; V was cut back by 5 bases and J by 7 bases. The CDR3 sequence is 13 residues long. The CDR3 DNA reads as TGTGCCAGCAGTACAACAGGGGGCAGTGGCTACACCTTC. The encoded protein is CASSTTGGSGYTF.

At least ten counts were recorded for this clonotype. The chain has TRBV20-1 and TRBJ2-5; the match to TRBD2 covers 7 bases. The V gene's germline CDR1 is DFQATT and CDR2 SNEGSKA (reference sequence). V lost 5 bases and J lost 1; bases outside the gene matches: 13. CDR3 length: 16 residues. The CDR3 loop reads CSARPLISGTQETQYF. The DNA for the CDR3 is TGCAGTGCTCGACCCTTAATAAGCGGGACCCAAGAGACCCAGTACTTC.

In the case of this clonotype: A much more abundant neighbour one base away suggests this may be a read error. The chain couples TRBV7-2 to TRBJ2-5, with D possibly matching TRBD2 (5 bases). CDR1 and CDR2 from the germline V gene are SGHTA and FQGNSA. This CDR3 is 12 amino acids long. DNA of the CDR3: TGTGCCAGCAGCTTAGGATGGGAGACCCGGTACTTC. The encoded protein is CASSLGWETRYF.